One and the same sample provided the 18 T cell receptor beta chains below, sequenced in a study of T-cell reconstitution after alpha-beta-depleted transplantation in children (dated by TCRdb to the mid-2010s). The library relied on PCR. The sample was run on an Illumina HiSeq 2500. Molecular barcoding was employed in the preparation of TCR libraries, with unique molecular identifiers being used to normalize TCRbeta repertoire quantification. The raw public data were reprocessed by TCRdb itself: fastp quality trimming at Q25, MiXCR clonotype calling, in-frame beta chains only. Merged by CDR3 protein, the rows form single entries marked with the most common genes and DNA. Within this sample are about 830,000 distinct CDR3 sequences, with roughly 15% of them counted one time only. The ten largest account for under 6% of the sample. The treatment or condition label for this specimen denotes: allogeneic hematopoietic cell transplantation with graft depleted of TCRalphabeta T cells and CD19 B cells.

Specimen: PBMCs, mostly from graft donor cells, collected 360 days after TCRalphabeta/CD19-depleted stem cell transplant. The source of these receptors is a male patient younger than 18 who had a stem cell transplant for acute lymphoblastic leukemia, so the T cells may come from the graft donor.

The chain carries TRBV7-2 and TRBJ2-5; perhaps TRBD1 as D (6 bases). Trimming took off 1 base at V and 5 bases at J, with 11 bases between the two ends. In germline, CDR1 is SGHTA, CDR2 FQGNSA. The length of the CDR3 is 14 residues. The CDR3 nucleotides are TGTGCCAGCAGCTTAGAAAACAGGGTGGAGACCCAGTACTTC. This codes for CASSLENRVETQYF.

Only a few counts were recorded for this clonotype. The chain has TRBV14 and TRBJ2-7, with TRBD1 identical over 9 bases. Germline CDR1 and CDR2: SGHDN and FVKESK. The V gene end was trimmed by 0 bases and the J gene end by 6 bases; junction bases not matched to a gene: 9. The CDR3 length is 16 residues. In DNA, the CDR3 is TGTGCCAGCAGCCAAGAACAGCGGGACAGGGCGGTCGAGCAGTACTTC. This gives the protein CASSQEQRDRAVEQYF.

In its sample, this clonotype was seen many times. The chain employs TRBV12-3 or TRBV12-4 and TRBJ2-7, with D tentatively TRBD1 (6 bases). The CDR3 covers 11 residues. V lost 7 bases and J lost 5, with 9 bases in between. CDR3 nucleotides: TGTGCCAGCACAACAGGGAACGAGCAGTACTTC. Translation: CASTTGNEQYF.

The gene calls are TRBV5-1 and TRBJ2-1; no reliable D call. The CDR3 has 14 amino acids. V was trimmed by 0 bases and J by 5 bases, leaving 9 bases between them. Germline V lookup: CDR1 SGHRS, CDR2 YFSETQ. CDR3 in DNA: TGCGCCAGCAGCTTGGTGCTCGGTAACAATGAGCAGTTCTTC. This sequence encodes CASSLVLGNNEQFF.

The V gene is TRBV5-1, the J gene TRBJ2-2; D gene ambiguous. This CDR3 comprises 14 residues. Trimming cost V 2 bases and J 6 bases, with 11 bases left between them. The germline gives CDR1 SGHRS, CDR2 YFSETQ. Here the CDR3 DNA reads TGCGCCAGCAGCTTTGAAGGGTCTGCCGGGGAGCTGTTTTTT. This sequence encodes CASSFEGSAGELFF. The entire variable domain, with the rest obtained from reference TRBV5-1 and TRBJ2-2, is as follows: KAGVTQTPRYLIKTRGQQVTLSCSPISGHRSVSWYQQTPGQGLQFLFEYFSETQRNKGNFPGRFSGRQFSNSRSEMNVSTLELGDSALYLCASSFEGSAGELFFGEGSRLTVL.

This clonotype was observed a few times. The V and J genes are TRBV2 and TRBJ2-1; 10 bases fit TRBD2. The germline V gene has CDR1 SNHLY and CDR2 FYNNEI. This CDR3 is 16 amino acids long. V shed 6 bases and J 5 bases; nucleotides not matched to a gene: 10. The CDR3 loop reads CASRGLAGVQDNEQFF. The CDR3 region has the DNA TGTGCCAGCAGAGGGCTAGCGGGAGTTCAGGACAATGAGCAGTTCTTC.

In this sample, this clonotype turned up a few times. The rearrangement uses TRBV29-1 and TRBJ2-7; TRBD1 aligns across 7 bases. CDR3 length: 13 residues. V lost 3 bases to trimming and J lost 5 bases; unmatched junction nucleotides: 7. The V gene's germline CDR1 is SQVTM and CDR2 ANQGSEA. CDR3 residues: CSVDPTGDHEQYF. Written as DNA, the CDR3 is TGCAGCGTTGATCCAACAGGGGATCACGAGCAGTACTTC.

J is TRBJ2-7 and V is TRBV13; D is unresolved. Per the germline V gene, CDR1 is PRHDT and CDR2 is FYEKMQ (reference sequence). This CDR3 contains 14 residues. The germline V and J ends were trimmed by 5 bases and 3 bases, with 14 bases remaining between them. The CDR3 loop is CASSTLIRNYEQYF. Written as DNA, the CDR3 is TGTGCCAGCAGCACCCTCATAAGAAACTACGAGCAGTACTTC.

This clonotype was recorded at least ten times. The chain is built from TRBV5-1 and TRBJ2-3; the D is unclear. The CDR3 extends over 12 amino acids. The germline V and J ends were trimmed by 6 bases and 2 bases, with 7 bases remaining between them. Germline CDR1 reads SGHRS; CDR2 reads YFSETQ. The CDR3 DNA reads as TGCGCCAGCAACTCGATCACAGATACGCAGTATTTT. Residues: CASNSITDTQYF.

V usage is TRBV11-2 and J usage is TRBJ2-1; D is tentatively TRBD1 or TRBD2 (6 bases each). Trimming shortened V by 0 bases and J by 3 bases, and 12 bases separated the two germline ends. The germline V gene encodes CDR1 SGHAT and CDR2 FQNNGV. The CDR3 has 16 residues. CDR3 sequence: CASSLDQGTHYNEQFF. CDR3 DNA sequence: TGTGCCAGCAGCTTAGATCAGGGGACTCACTACAATGAGCAGTTCTTC.

This clonotype was counted only a few times. The chain is built from TRBV9 and TRBJ2-6; TRBD1 matches 10 bases. CDR3 length: 17 residues. Per germline, CDR1 SGDLS and CDR2 YYNGEE. Germline trimming cut 3 bases from V and 0 bases from J; bases unmatched to any gene: 3. The CDR3: CASSDGTGDSGANVLTF. CDR3 sequence (DNA): TGTGCCAGCAGCGACGGGACAGGGGACTCTGGGGCCAACGTCCTGACTTTC.

Only a few counts were recorded for this clonotype. J is TRBJ1-1 and V is TRBV5-1; D perhaps matches TRBD1 (5 bases). CDR1 and CDR2 from the germline V gene are SGHRS and YFSETQ. The CDR3 runs to 18 residues. Deletions cut 0 bases from V and 1 base from J, with 19 bases between. In nucleotides, the CDR3 is TGCGCCAGCAGCTTGGCGAGGCACGGGACGCGGGGGAACACTGAAGCTTTCTTT. Translation gives CASSLARHGTRGNTEAFF.

The CDR3 loop reads CASSLFGLAGVYNEQFF. DNA of the CDR3: TGTGCCAGCAGCTTATTCGGTCTAGCGGGAGTCTACAATGAGCAGTTCTTC. The chain recombines TRBV13 with TRBJ2-1; 10 nucleotides line up with TRBD2. This CDR3 spans 17 amino acids. Losses at the gene ends were 2 bases for V and 3 bases for J; bases not matched to a gene: 7. The germline gives CDR1 PRHDT, CDR2 FYEKMQ (reference sequence).

This clonotype was found a few times. The rearrangement uses TRBV11-2 and TRBJ2-5; D might be TRBD2 (6 bases). V shed 7 bases and J shed 2 bases, with 14 bases lying between them. This CDR3 is 14 amino acids long. Germline CDR1 and CDR2: SGHAT and FQNNGV. CDR3 loop: CASTPPRGQETQYF. In DNA form, the CDR3 reads TGTGCCAGCACTCCACCCCGGGGGCAAGAGACCCAGTACTTC.

The sample holds a few counts of this clonotype. V and J are TRBV10-3 and TRBJ2-7; 10 bases map to TRBD1. The J segment lost 5 bases and the V segment lost 6 bases, leaving 7 bases of the junction unmatched. The CDR3 has 14 residues. Germline V gives CDR1 ENHRY, CDR2 SYGVKD. The CDR3 is CAIRDTGTGDEQYF. CDR3 sequence (DNA): TGTGCCATCAGAGATACCGGGACAGGGGACGAGCAGTACTTC.

A few counts support this clonotype. The rearrangement links TRBV13 to TRBJ2-7; D remains ambiguous. V was trimmed by 3 bases and J by 6 bases, leaving 18 bases between them. Germline CDR1 reads PRHDT; CDR2 reads FYEKMQ (reference sequence). The CDR3 is 15 residues long. Here the CDR3 reads CASSFQGASRREQYF. The CDR3 bases are TGTGCCAGCAGCTTTCAAGGAGCCTCAAGACGCGAGCAGTACTTC. Based on the CDR3 plus reference TRBV13 and TRBJ2-7, the full variable domain is AAGVIQSPRHLIKEKRETATLKCYPIPRHDTVYWYQQGPGQDPQFLISFYEKMQSDKGSIPDRFSAQQFSDYHSELNMSSLELGDSALYFCASSFQGASRREQYFGPGTRLTVT.

This clonotype appeared a few times. The chain recombines TRBV6-5 with TRBJ2-1; 7 nucleotides line up with TRBD1. CDR1 is MNHEY, CDR2 SVGAGI, per germline. The trim removed 2 bases at V and 3 bases at J, leaving 7 bases unmatched. This CDR3 region has 16 residues. The CDR3 DNA follows: TGTGCCAGCAGTTACGCCGGGACAGCACTCTACAATGAGCAGTTCTTC. This sequence encodes CASSYAGTALYNEQFF.

This clonotype was seen more than once but under ten times. The chain is built from TRBV7-8 and TRBJ2-7; D perhaps matches TRBD2 (6 bases). V was pared by 3 bases and J by 7 bases, with 10 bases between. This CDR3 has 12 residues. CDR1 SGHVS and CDR2 FQNEAQ come from the germline V gene. CDR3 bases: TGTGCCAGCAGCTTGGGACTGGAAGAGCAGTACTTC. Translating gives CASSLGLEEQYF. The whole variable domain, filled in from reference TRBV7-8 and TRBJ2-7, reads GAGVSQSPRYKVAKRGQDVALRCDPISGHVSLFWYQQALGQGPEFLTYFQNEAQLDKSGLPSDRFFAERPEGSVSTLKIQRTQQEDSAVYLCASSLGLEEQYFGPGTRLTVT.